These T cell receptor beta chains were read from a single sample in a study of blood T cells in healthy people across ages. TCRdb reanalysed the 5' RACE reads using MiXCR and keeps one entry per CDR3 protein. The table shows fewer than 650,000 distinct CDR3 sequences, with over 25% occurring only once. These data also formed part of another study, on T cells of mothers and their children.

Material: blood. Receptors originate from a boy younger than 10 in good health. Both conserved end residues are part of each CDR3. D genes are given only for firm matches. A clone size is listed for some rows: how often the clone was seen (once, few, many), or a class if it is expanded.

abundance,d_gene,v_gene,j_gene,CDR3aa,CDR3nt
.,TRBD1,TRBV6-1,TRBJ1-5,CAAETGQVIPNQPQHF,TGTGCCGCGGAGACGGGACAGGTTATTCCCAATCAGCCCCAGCATTTT
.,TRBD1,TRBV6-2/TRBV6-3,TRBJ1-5,CASSYSRTGGNQPQHF,TGTGCCAGCAGTTACTCGCGCACAGGGGGCAATCAGCCCCAGCATTTT
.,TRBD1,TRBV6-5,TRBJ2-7,CASSPGQGAVNEQYF,TGTGCCAGCAGTCCGGGACAGGGGGCGGTTAACGAGCAGTACTTC
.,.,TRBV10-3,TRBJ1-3,CAIGGIGNFSGNTIYF,TGTGCCATCGGGGGGATAGGGAATTTCTCTGGAAACACCATATATTTT
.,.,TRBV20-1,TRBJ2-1,CSAKAPDGRRGSYNEQFF,TGCAGTGCCAAAGCCCCGGATGGAAGGAGAGGCTCCTACAATGAGCAGTTCTTC
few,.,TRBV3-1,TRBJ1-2,CASSPKNGYTF,TGTGCCAGCAGCCCTAAAAATGGCTACACCTTC
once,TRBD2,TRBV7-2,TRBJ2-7,CASSRQVAGVVSYEQYF,TGTGCCAGCAGCCGGCAAGTAGCGGGAGTGGTATCCTACGAGCAGTACTTC
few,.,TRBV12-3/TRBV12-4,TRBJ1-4,CASSLNRAENEKLFF,TGTGCCAGCAGTTTGAACCGGGCTGAAAATGAAAAACTGTTTTTT
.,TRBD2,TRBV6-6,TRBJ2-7,CASRSEREYGEQYF,TGTGCCAGCAGGTCTGAGCGGGAATACGGAGAGCAGTACTTC
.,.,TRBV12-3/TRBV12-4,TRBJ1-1,CASSPHRTTEAFF,TGTGCCAGCAGTCCGCATCGGACGACTGAAGCTTTCTTT
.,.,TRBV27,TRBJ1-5,CASSLWGGDQPQHF,TGTGCCAGCAGTTTATGGGGGGGGGATCAGCCCCAGCATTTT
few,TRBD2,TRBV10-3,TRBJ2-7,CAISGASGSYEQYF,TGTGCCATCAGTGGGGCTAGCGGGTCCTACGAGCAGTACTTC
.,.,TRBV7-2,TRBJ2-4,CASSLSPGAAKNIQYF,TGTGCCAGCAGCTTATCACCAGGGGCGGCCAAAAACATTCAGTACTTC
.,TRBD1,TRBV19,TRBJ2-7,CASSNRRQGPSYEQYF,TGTGCCAGTAGCAACCGCCGACAGGGACCCTCCTACGAGCAGTACTTC
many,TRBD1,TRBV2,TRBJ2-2,CASRGQGAVTGELFF,TGTGCCAGCAGGGGACAGGGGGCTGTCACCGGGGAGCTGTTTTTT
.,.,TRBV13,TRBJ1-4,CASSLGLGEKLFF,TGTGCCAGCAGCTTAGGCCTTGGAGAAAAACTGTTTTTT
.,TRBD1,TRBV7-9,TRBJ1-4,CASSPPGGGNNEKLFF,TGTGCCAGCAGCCCACCAGGGGGGGGCAATAATGAAAAACTGTTTTTT
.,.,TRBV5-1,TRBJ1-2,CASSTGQEYGYTF,TGCGCCAGCAGCACCGGCCAGGAGTATGGCTACACCTTC
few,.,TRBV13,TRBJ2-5,CASSLWDKETQYF,TGTGCCAGCAGCCTATGGGACAAAGAGACCCAGTACTTC
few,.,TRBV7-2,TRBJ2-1,CASSLGNRHNEQFF,TGTGCCAGCAGCTTAGGGAATCGACACAATGAGCAGTTCTTC
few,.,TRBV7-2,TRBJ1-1,CASSLVGSNTEAFF,TGTGCCAGCAGCTTAGTCGGCAGCAACACTGAAGCTTTCTTT
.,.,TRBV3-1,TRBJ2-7,CASSHGTNSYEQYF,TGTGCCAGCAGCCACGGAACGAACTCCTACGAGCAGTACTTC
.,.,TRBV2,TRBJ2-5,CASSDRTAPETQYF,TGTGCCAGCAGTGATCGGACTGCCCCAGAGACCCAGTACTTC
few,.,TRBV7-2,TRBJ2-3,CASSPSLADTQYF,TGTGCCAGCAGCCCTAGCTTAGCAGATACGCAGTATTTT
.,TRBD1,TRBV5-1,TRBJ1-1,CASSWDSSNTEAFF,TGCGCCAGCAGCTGGGACAGTTCGAACACTGAAGCTTTCTTT
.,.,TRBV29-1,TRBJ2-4,CSVEQNIQYF,TGCAGCGTTGAACAGAACATTCAGTACTTC
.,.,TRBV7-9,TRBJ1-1,CASSSGAPTFF,TGTGCCAGCTCATCCGGGGCGCCGACTTTCTTT
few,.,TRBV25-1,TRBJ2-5,CASSEVGQGSTWTQYF,TGTGCCAGCAGTGAAGTTGGGCAGGGCTCTACTTGGACCCAGTACTTC
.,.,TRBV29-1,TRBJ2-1,CSVAPADNEQLF,TGCAGCGTTGCCCCAGCGGACAATGAGCAGCTCTTC
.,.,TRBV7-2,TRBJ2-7,CASSAWGGRDSYEQYF,TGTGCCAGCAGCGCATGGGGGGGGCGGGACTCCTACGAGCAGTACTTC
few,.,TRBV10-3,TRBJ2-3,CAISESGTDTQYF,TGTGCCATCAGTGAGTCGGGCACAGATACGCAGTATTTT
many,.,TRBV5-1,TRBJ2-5,CASSLASRQETQYF,TGCGCCAGCAGCTTGGCCAGCCGGCAAGAGACCCAGTACTTC
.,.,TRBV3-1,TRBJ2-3,CASSQGLIGDTQYF,TGTGCCAGCAGCCAAGGGCTAATCGGAGATACGCAGTATTTT
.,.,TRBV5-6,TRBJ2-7,CASSDPPGHYEQYF,TGTGCCAGCAGCGACCCCCCGGGACACTACGAGCAGTACTTC
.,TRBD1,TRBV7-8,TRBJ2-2,CASSWDSGTGELFF,TGTGCCAGCAGCTGGGACAGTGGCACCGGGGAGCTGTTTTTT
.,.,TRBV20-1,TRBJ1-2,CSARQAGLSYGYTF,TGCAGTGCTAGACAGGCAGGGCTATCTTATGGCTACACCTTC
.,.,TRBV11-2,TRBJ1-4,CAGRGARNRGEKLFF,TGTGCCGGTCGGGGGGCAAGGAATCGTGGTGAAAAACTGTTTTTT
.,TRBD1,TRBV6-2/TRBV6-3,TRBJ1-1,CASSYPNYRGMNTEAFF,TGTGCCAGCAGTTACCCCAACTACAGGGGAATGAACACTGAAGCTTTCTTT
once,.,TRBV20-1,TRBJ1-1,CSARDWVENTEAFF,TGCAGTGCTAGAGACTGGGTAGAGAACACTGAAGCTTTCTTT
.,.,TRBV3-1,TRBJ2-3,CASSQGVDLGTDTQYF,TGTGCCAGCAGCCAAGGCGTCGACTTAGGCACAGATACGCAGTATTTT
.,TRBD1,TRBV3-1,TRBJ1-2,CASSQGTGGYTF,TGTGCCAGCAGCCAAGGGACAGGAGGCTACACCTTC